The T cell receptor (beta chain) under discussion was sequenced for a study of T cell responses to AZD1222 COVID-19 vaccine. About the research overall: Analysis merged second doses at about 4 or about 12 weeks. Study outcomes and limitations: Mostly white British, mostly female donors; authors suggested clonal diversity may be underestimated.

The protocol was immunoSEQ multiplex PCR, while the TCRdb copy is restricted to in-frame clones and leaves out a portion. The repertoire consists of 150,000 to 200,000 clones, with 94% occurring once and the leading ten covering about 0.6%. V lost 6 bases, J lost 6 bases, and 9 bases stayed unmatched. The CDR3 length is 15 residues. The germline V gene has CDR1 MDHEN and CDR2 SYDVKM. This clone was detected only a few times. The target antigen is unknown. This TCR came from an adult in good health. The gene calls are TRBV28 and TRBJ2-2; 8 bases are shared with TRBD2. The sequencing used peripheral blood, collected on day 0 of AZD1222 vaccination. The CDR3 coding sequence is TGTGCCAGCAGCGTTAGCGGGATATCGTCCGGGGAGCTGTTTTTT. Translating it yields CASSVSGISSGELFF. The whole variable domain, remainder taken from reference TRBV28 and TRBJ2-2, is DVKVTQSSRYLVKRTGEKVFLECVQDMDHENMFWYRQDPGLGLRLIYFSYDVKMKEKGDIPEGYSVSREKKERFSLILESASTNQTSMYLCASSVSGISSGELFFGEGSRLTVL.